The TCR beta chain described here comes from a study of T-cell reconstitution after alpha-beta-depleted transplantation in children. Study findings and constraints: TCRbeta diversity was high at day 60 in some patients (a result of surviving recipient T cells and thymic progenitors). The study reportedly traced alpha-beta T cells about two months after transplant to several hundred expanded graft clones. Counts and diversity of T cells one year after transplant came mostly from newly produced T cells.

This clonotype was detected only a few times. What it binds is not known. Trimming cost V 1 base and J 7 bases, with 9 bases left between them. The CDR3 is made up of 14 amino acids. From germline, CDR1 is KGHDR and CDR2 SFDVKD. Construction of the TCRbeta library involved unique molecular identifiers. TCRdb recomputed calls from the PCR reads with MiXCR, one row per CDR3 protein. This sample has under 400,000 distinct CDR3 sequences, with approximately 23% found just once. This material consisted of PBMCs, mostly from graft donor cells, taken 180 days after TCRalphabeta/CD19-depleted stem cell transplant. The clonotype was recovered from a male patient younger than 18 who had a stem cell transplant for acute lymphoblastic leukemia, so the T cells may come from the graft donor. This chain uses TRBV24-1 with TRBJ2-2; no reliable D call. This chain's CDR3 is CATSDLGFVGELFF. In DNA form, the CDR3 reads TGTGCCACCAGTGATTTAGGTTTTGTCGGGGAGCTGTTTTTT.